This passage covers 23 T cell receptor beta chains from one sample sequenced in a study of blood T cell repertoires in COVID-19. The protocol was immunoSEQ multiplex PCR, while the TCRdb copy is restricted to in-frame clones and leaves out a portion. The repertoire holds 150,000 to 180,000 clones, with 70% to 85% as singletons. Sequenced sample: peripheral blood. These receptors were obtained from a man aged 60-69 years with COVID-19, enrolled during active disease.

V gene TRBV18 combines with J gene TRBJ2-3, with TRBD2 matching 9 bases. J was trimmed by 5 bases and V by 5 bases; bases with no gene match: 8. This CDR3 contains 15 residues. Germline loops: CDR1 KGHSH, CDR2 LQKENI. For the CDR3, the DNA is TGTGCCAGCTCATTACTGACTAGCGGCCTAGATACGCAGTATTTT. Protein sequence: CASSLLTSGLDTQYF.

J is TRBJ1-2 and V is TRBV19, with TRBD1 identical over 8 bases. This CDR3 comprises 12 residues. With V trimmed by 9 bases and J by 4 bases, 4 bases remained unmatched. In germline, CDR1 is LNHDA, CDR2 SQIVND (reference sequence). CDR3 DNA sequence: TGTGCCAGCGCGGACAGGGCCTATGGCTACACCTTC. Its protein is CASADRAYGYTF.

This chain joins TRBV11-2 and TRBJ2-7; the D gene is possibly TRBD1 (6 bases). This CDR3 region has 12 residues. V was cut by 4 bases and J by 4 bases, with 8 bases left in between. Per germline, CDR1 SGHAT and CDR2 FQNNGV. The CDR3 region is CASSSQGYEQYF. In DNA, the CDR3 is TGTGCCAGCAGCTCACAGGGTTACGAGCAGTACTTC.

In its sample, this clone was seen a few times. The chain couples TRBV3-1 (or the pseudogene TRBV3-2) to TRBJ1-5, with TRBD1 identical over 11 bases. The CDR3 is 15 residues long. Germline V gene sequence: CDR1 LGHDT, CDR2 YNNKEL (reference sequence). Germline trimming cut 4 bases from V and 7 bases from J; bases unmatched to any gene: 6. The CDR3 sequence is CASSLGQGAGQPQHF. The CDR3 DNA is TGTGCCAGCAGCCTAGGACAGGGGGCGGGACAGCCCCAGCATTTT.

The chain uses TRBV7-8 and TRBJ2-7, with D maybe TRBD1 (5 bases). CDR3 size: 14 residues. Germline CDR1 is SGHVS and CDR2 is FQNEAQ. V lost 5 bases, J lost 5 bases, and 16 bases lay in between. CDR3 bases: TGTGCCAGCAGCCCGACAGTGTTTTCCCACGAGCAGTACTTC. This translates into CASSPTVFSHEQYF. Based on the CDR3 plus reference TRBV7-8 and TRBJ2-7, the full variable domain is GAGVSQSPRYKVAKRGQDVALRCDPISGHVSLFWYQQALGQGPEFLTYFQNEAQLDKSGLPSDRFFAERPEGSVSTLKIQRTQQEDSAVYLCASSPTVFSHEQYFGPGTRLTVT.

The rearrangement joins TRBV27 to TRBJ1-1; 7 bases are a match to TRBD1. Germline V lookup: CDR1 MNHEY, CDR2 SMNVEV (reference sequence). The CDR3 extends over 12 amino acids. V shed 7 bases and J 4 bases; nucleotides not matched to a gene: 3. The CDR3 reads CASKSGGTEAFF. The CDR3 DNA sequence: TGTGCCAGCAAATCAGGGGGCACTGAAGCTTTCTTT.

This chain connects TRBV6-2 or TRBV6-3 to TRBJ1-2; 8 bases fit TRBD1. Unmatched junction bases numbered 14, after V lost 0 bases and J lost 2 bases. Germline values: CDR1 MNHEY, CDR2 SVGEGT. The CDR3 has 19 amino acids. The CDR3 sequence: CASSYSRSSTGALNYGYTF. The CDR3, as DNA: TGTGCCAGCAGTTACTCTAGAAGTTCGACAGGGGCTTTGAACTATGGCTACACCTTC.

V and J are TRBV30 and TRBJ1-2; 12 nucleotides match TRBD1. The J segment lost 0 bases and the V segment lost 7 bases, leaving 9 bases of the junction unmatched. Germline V lookup: CDR1 GTSNPN, CDR2 SVGIG (reference sequence). The CDR3 is 16 amino acids. CDR3 nucleotide sequence: TGTGCCTCATTCCGGGACAGGGGGCACTCTAACTATGGCTACACCTTC. Protein: CASFRDRGHSNYGYTF.

CDR3 sequence reads: CASSPGQGRSGNTIYF. The CDR3 DNA is TGTGCCAGCAGCCCTGGACAGGGACGATCTGGAAACACCATATATTTT. This rearrangement joins TRBV5-8 to TRBJ1-3; 8 bases fit TRBD1. The CDR3 length is 16 residues. V shed 4 bases, J shed 1 base, and the junction held 7 bases outside the gene matches. Germline CDR1 and CDR2: SGHTS and YDEGEE.

The rearrangement uses TRBV18 and TRBJ1-5; possibly TRBD1 for D (6 bases). The germline gives CDR1 KGHSH, CDR2 LQKENI. V lost 6 bases, J lost 5 bases, and 11 bases lay in between. The length of the CDR3 is 13 residues. The CDR3 sequence is CASSTDRDQPQHF. The DNA for the CDR3 is TGTGCCAGCTCGACGGACAGAGATCAGCCCCAGCATTTT.

The chain has TRBV28 and TRBJ1-1; 9 positions agree with TRBD1. Germline-derived CDR1 and CDR2 are MDHEN and SYDVKM. The CDR3 loop spans 15 amino acids. V shed 6 bases, J shed 0 bases, and the junction held 5 bases outside the gene matches. The CDR3 DNA reads as TGTGCCAGCAGCTACGGACAGGGGCTGAACACTGAAGCTTTCTTT. Protein: CASSYGQGLNTEAFF.

The chain carries TRBV13 and TRBJ2-7; 9 positions agree with TRBD1. The germline gives CDR1 PRHDT, CDR2 FYEKMQ (reference sequence). The J segment lost 4 bases and the V segment lost 8 bases, leaving 9 bases of the junction unmatched. The length of the CDR3 is 14 residues. The CDR3 spells CASGIGQGIYEQYF. DNA for the CDR3: TGTGCCAGCGGAATCGGACAGGGGATATACGAGCAGTACTTC.

V usage is TRBV5-1 and J usage is TRBJ1-1, with TRBD1 identical over 9 bases. The CDR3 extends over 16 amino acids. Germline CDR1 and CDR2: SGHRS and YFSETQ. With 2 bases clipped from V and 3 bases from J, the junction kept 8 bases outside the gene matches. The CDR3 DNA follows: TGCGCCAGCAGCTTTACAACAGGGGGCAGGGACACTGAAGCTTTCTTT. Its translation is CASSFTTGGRDTEAFF.

This chain uses TRBV9 with TRBJ2-7; no definite D call. This CDR3 region has 14 residues. Between the trimmed V and J ends, which lost 3 bases and 0 bases, there was a span of 10 bases. CDR1 and CDR2 (germline): SGDLS, YYNGEE. CDR3 sequence: CASSGELHSYEQYF. The CDR3, as DNA: TGTGCCAGCAGCGGTGAACTACACTCCTACGAGCAGTACTTC.

The chain joins TRBV6-5 to TRBJ1-5; no reliable D call. The germline V and J ends were trimmed by 7 bases and 4 bases, with 8 bases remaining between them. Per germline, CDR1 MNHEY and CDR2 SVGAGI. This CDR3 has 12 amino acids. CDR3 sequence reads: CASNTGNQPQHF. The CDR3 nucleotides read TGTGCCAGCAATACGGGTAATCAGCCCCAGCATTTT.

The table lists this clone with a count of one. The genes are TRBV7-9 and TRBJ1-2; TRBD1 might be the D (5 bases). The length of the CDR3 is 14 residues. Trimming removed 5 bases at V and 1 base at J, with 11 bases between. The germline V gene encodes CDR1 SEHNR and CDR2 FQNEAQ (reference sequence). This CDR3 is CASSLRQLNYGYTF. In DNA form, the CDR3 reads TGTGCCAGCAGCCTCCGACAGCTTAACTATGGCTACACCTTC.

V and J are TRBV7-2 and TRBJ2-7, with 13 bases lining up with TRBD2. The CDR3 has 15 residues. V shed 4 bases and J 2 bases; nucleotides not matched to a gene: 2. Germline-derived CDR1 and CDR2 are SGHTA and FQGNSA. CDR3 residues: CASSSTSGGAYEQYF. The CDR3 nucleotides are TGTGCCAGCAGCTCCACTAGCGGGGGGGCCTACGAGCAGTACTTC.

This chain joins TRBV6-1 and TRBJ1-3; a possible D gene is TRBD1 (5 bases). The CDR3 length is 14 residues. The V end was cut by 8 bases, the J end by 0 bases, with 11 bases between. Germline CDR1 reads MNHNS; CDR2 reads SASEGT. CDR3 region: CASLGVASGNTIYF. The CDR3 bases are TGTGCCAGCCTAGGGGTCGCCTCTGGAAACACCATATATTTT.

The V call is TRBV7-2, the J call TRBJ2-1; 9 bases match TRBD2. V lost 1 base, J lost 1 base, and 11 bases stayed unmatched. Germline CDR1 and CDR2: SGHTA and FQGNSA. This CDR3 comprises 19 residues. CDR3 DNA: TGTGCCAGCAGCTTAGTCTTGGTGTCTAGCGGGACATCCTACAATGAGCAGTTCTTC. Its protein product is CASSLVLVSSGTSYNEQFF.

The J gene is TRBJ2-5, the V gene TRBV5-1; TRBD1 matches at 7 bases. This CDR3 has 14 residues. Germline CDR1 SGHRS, CDR2 YFSETQ. Losses at the gene ends were 3 bases for V and 4 bases for J; bases not matched to a gene: 6. The CDR3 DNA follows: TGCGCCAGCAGCTACCGACAGGGCGGAGAGACCCAGTACTTC. Translating it yields CASSYRQGGETQYF.

The chain carries TRBV12-3 or TRBV12-4 and TRBJ2-5, with D possibly matching TRBD2 (6 bases). The V gene lost 6 bases and the J gene lost 1 base, with 6 bases spanning the gap. The CDR3 is made up of 12 amino acids. Here the CDR3 DNA reads TGTGCCAGCAGGGGGGGCCAAGAGACCCAGTACTTC. Amino acids: CASRGGQETQYF.

The V call is TRBV11-3, the J call TRBJ2-7, with 7 positions matching TRBD2. The CDR3 length is 14 residues. The germline V gene encodes CDR1 SGHNT and CDR2 YENEEA. The V gene end was trimmed by 5 bases and the J gene end by 6 bases; junction bases not matched to a gene: 10. The CDR3 region is CASSRGTTAAEQYF. The CDR3 region has the DNA TGTGCCAGCAGCCGCGGGACTACCGCAGCCGAGCAGTACTTC.

This chain uses TRBV2 with TRBJ2-7, with D unresolved. Trimming pared 1 base from V and 4 bases from J, leaving 5 bases between. Germline CDR1 is SNHLY and CDR2 is FYNNEI. The CDR3 sequence is 12 residues long. The CDR3 bases are TGTGCCAGCAGTGAAGAAGCTTACGAGCAGTACTTC. Residues: CASSEEAYEQYF.